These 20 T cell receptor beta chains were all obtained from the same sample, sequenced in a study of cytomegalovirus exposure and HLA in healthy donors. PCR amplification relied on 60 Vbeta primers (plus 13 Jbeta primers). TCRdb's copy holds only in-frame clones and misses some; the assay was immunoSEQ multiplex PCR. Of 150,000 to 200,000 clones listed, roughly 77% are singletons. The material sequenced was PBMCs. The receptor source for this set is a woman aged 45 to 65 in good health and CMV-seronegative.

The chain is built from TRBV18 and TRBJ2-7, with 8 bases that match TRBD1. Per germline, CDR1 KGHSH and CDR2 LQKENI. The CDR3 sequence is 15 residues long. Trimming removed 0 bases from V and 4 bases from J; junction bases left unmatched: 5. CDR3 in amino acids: CASSPPGRGRYEQYF. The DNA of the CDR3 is TGTGCCAGCTCACCACCGGGCAGGGGGCGATACGAGCAGTACTTC. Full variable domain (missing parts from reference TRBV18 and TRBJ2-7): NAGVMQNPRHLVRRRGQEARLRCSPMKGHSHVYWYRQLPEEGLKFMVYLQKENIIDESGMPKERFSAEFPKEGPSILRIQQVVRGDSAAYFCASSPPGRGRYEQYFGPGTRLTVT.

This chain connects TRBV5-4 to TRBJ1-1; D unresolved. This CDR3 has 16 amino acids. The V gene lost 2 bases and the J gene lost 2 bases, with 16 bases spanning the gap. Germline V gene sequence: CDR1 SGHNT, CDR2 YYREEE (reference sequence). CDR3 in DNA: TGTGCCAGCAGCTTTGGACTGACACCTCCAAACACTGAAGCTTTCTTT. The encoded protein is CASSFGLTPPNTEAFF.

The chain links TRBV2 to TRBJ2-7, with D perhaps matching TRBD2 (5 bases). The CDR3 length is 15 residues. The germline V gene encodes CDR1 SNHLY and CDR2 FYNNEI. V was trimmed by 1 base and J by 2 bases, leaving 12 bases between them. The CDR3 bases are TGTGCCAGCAGTGAAGATGGAACTAGTCCCTACGAGCAGTACTTC. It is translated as CASSEDGTSPYEQYF.

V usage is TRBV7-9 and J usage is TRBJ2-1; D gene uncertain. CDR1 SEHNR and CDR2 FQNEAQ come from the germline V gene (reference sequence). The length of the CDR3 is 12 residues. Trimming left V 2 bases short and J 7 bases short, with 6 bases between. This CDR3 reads CASSLRGNEQFF. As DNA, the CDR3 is TGTGCCAGCAGCTTACGAGGAAATGAGCAGTTCTTC.

The CDR3 loop reads CAVGREGLIRNEQYF. The CDR3 DNA reads as TGTGCGGTTGGGCGGGAGGGCCTTATCCGCAACGAGCAGTACTTC. The chain carries TRBV2 and TRBJ2-7; 9 bases agree with TRBD2. Germline-derived CDR1 and CDR2 are SNHLY and FYNNEI. CDR3 size: 15 residues. Full variable domain (outside the CDR3, taken from reference TRBV2 and TRBJ2-7): EPEVTQTPSHQVTQMGQEVILRCVPISNHLYFYWYRQILGQKVEFLVSFYNNEISEKSEIFDDQFSVERPDGSNFTLKIRSTKLEDSAMYFCAVGREGLIRNEQYFGPGTRLTVT.

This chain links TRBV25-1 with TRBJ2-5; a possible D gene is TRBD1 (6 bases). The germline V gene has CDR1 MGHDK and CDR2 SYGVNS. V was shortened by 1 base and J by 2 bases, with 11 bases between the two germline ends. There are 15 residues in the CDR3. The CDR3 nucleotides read TGTGCCAGCAGTGAATCGACAGGTATACAAGAGACCCAGTACTTC. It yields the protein CASSESTGIQETQYF.

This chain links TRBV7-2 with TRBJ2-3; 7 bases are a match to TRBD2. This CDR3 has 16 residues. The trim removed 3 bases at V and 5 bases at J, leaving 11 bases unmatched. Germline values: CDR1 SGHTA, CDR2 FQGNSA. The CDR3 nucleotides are TGTGCCAGCAGCTTGAGCGGGACCGCGGGAAGAGATACGCAGTATTTT. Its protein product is CASSLSGTAGRDTQYF.

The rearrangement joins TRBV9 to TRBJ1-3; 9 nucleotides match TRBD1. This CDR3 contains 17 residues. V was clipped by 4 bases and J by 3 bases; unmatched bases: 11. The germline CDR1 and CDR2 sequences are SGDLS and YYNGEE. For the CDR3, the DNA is TGTGCCAGCAGCAACACCGACAGGGGGGTAGGTGGAAACACCATATATTTT. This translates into CASSNTDRGVGGNTIYF.

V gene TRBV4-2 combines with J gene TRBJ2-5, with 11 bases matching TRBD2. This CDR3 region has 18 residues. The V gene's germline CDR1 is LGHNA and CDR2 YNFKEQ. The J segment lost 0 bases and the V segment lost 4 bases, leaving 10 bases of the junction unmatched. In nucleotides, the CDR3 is TGTGCCAGCAGCCTTGGGACTAGCGGATCCTCGTACCAAGAGACCCAGTACTTC. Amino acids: CASSLGTSGSSYQETQYF.

CDR3 residues: CASSIPRAEEQYF. The CDR3 DNA reads TGTGCCAGCAGTATTCCCAGGGCCGAGGAGCAGTACTTC. This rearrangement joins TRBV6-1 to TRBJ2-7; a possible D gene is TRBD1 (5 bases). Germline CDR1 MNHNS, CDR2 SASEGT. V lost 5 bases to trimming and J lost 7 bases, with 15 bases between them. CDR3 length: 13 residues.

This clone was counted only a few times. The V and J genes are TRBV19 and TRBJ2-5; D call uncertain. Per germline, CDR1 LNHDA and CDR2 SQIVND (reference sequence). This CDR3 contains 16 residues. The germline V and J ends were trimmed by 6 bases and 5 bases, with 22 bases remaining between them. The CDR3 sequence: CASSQAAAYPQETQYF. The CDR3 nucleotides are TGTGCCAGTAGCCAGGCAGCCGCTTACCCTCAGGAGACCCAGTACTTC.

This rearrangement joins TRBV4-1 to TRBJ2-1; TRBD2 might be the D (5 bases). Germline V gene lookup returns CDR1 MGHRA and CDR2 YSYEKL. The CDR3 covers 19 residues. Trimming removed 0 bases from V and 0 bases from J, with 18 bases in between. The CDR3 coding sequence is TGCGCCAGCAGCCAAGATCAAAGTGGAGGATATACCTCCTACAATGAGCAGTTCTTC. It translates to CASSQDQSGGYTSYNEQFF.

DNA of the CDR3: TGTGCCAGCAGACAGAGCTCTGGAAACACCATATATTTT. Protein sequence: CASRQSSGNTIYF. The rearrangement links TRBV11-2 to TRBJ1-3; the D is unclear. The V and J ends lost 6 bases and 0 bases respectively, with 6 bases between them. This CDR3 has 13 residues. The germline gives CDR1 SGHAT, CDR2 FQNNGV.

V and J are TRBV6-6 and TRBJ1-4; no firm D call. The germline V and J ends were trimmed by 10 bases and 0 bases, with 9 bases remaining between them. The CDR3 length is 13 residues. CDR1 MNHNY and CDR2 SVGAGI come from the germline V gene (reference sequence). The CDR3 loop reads CATSRSTNEKLFF. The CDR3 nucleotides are TGTGCCACCTCCAGGTCAACTAATGAAAAACTGTTTTTT.

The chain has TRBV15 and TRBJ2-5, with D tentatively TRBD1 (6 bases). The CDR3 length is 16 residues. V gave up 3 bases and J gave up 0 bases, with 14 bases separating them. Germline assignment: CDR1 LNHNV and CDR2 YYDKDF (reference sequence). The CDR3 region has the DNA TGTGCCACCAGCAGCAACCTTCAGGGGTACCAAGAGACCCAGTACTTC. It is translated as CATSSNLQGYQETQYF.

The DNA of the CDR3 is TGTGCCACCAGCAGGGTGGGGACAGGGGAAAACATTCAGTACTTC. This translates into CATSRVGTGENIQYF. The chain employs TRBV15 and TRBJ2-4; TRBD1 matches 10 bases. The CDR3 is 15 amino acids. Per germline, CDR1 LNHNV and CDR2 YYDKDF (reference sequence). The V gene end was trimmed by 3 bases and the J gene end by 5 bases; junction bases not matched to a gene: 4.

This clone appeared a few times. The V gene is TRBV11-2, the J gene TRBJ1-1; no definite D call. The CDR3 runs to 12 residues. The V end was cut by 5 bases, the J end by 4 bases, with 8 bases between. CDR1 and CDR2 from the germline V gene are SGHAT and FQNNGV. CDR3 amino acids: CASSRGSTEAFF. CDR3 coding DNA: TGTGCCAGCAGCCGAGGGAGCACTGAAGCTTTCTTT. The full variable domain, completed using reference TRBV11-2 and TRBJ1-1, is EAGVAQSPRYKIIEKRQSVAFWCNPISGHATLYWYQQILGQGPKLLIQFQNNGVVDDSQLPKDRFSAERLKGVDSTLKIQPAKLEDSAVYLCASSRGSTEAFFGQGTRLTVV.

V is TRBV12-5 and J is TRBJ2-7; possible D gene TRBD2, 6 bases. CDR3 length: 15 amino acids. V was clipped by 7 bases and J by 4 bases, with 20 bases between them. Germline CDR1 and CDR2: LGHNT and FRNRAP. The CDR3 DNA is TGTGCTAGTGCCCTGGGAGCGGGCCTCTGGTACGAGCAGTACTTC. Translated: CASALGAGLWYEQYF.

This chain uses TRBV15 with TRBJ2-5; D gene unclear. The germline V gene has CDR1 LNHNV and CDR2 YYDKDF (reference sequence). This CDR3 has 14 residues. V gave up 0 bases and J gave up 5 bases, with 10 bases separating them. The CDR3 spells CATSRDYSSETQYF. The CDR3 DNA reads TGTGCCACCAGCAGAGATTACTCTTCGGAGACCCAGTACTTC. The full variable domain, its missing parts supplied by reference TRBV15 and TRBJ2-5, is DAMVIQNPRYQVTQFGKPVTLSCSQTLNHNVMYWYQQKSSQAPKLLFHYYDKDFNNEADTPDNFQSRRPNTSFCFLDIRSPGLGDTAMYLCATSRDYSSETQYFGPGTRLLVL.

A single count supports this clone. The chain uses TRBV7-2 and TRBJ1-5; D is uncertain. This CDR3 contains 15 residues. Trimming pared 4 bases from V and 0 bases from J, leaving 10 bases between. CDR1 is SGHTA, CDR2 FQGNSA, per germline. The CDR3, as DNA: TGTGCCAGCAGCTCGTTCGACTCTAGCAATCAGCCCCAGCATTTT. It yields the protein CASSSFDSSNQPQHF.